This TCR beta chain was documented in a study of blood T cell repertoires in COVID-19. The wider study: Samples representing acute and convalescent COVID-19 were sourced from the United States, Italy and Spain. PBMCs, B-cell-depleted T cells, or T cells provided the cDNA or gDNA that made up the material.

Trimming cost V 0 bases and J 0 bases, with 18 bases left between them. Per germline, CDR1 LNHDA and CDR2 SQIVND (reference sequence). This CDR3 comprises 19 residues. In the source study's methods: Reference gene primer amplification gave nucleated cell count estimates. The assay was immunoSEQ multiplex PCR, and TCRdb's table has in-frame clones only and misses some. V and J calls plus clone size are reproduced from that table; the DNA served to infer D and trimming. The sample consists of roughly 230,000 clones, roughly 89% of them appearing once. The specimen sequenced was peripheral blood. The receptor's source is a woman between 35 and 50 years old who had recovered from COVID-19. The chain uses TRBV19 and TRBJ1-5; D possibly corresponds to TRBD1 (6 bases). This chain's CDR3 is CASSIDLSVRTDSNQPQHF. The CDR3 DNA sequence: TGTGCCAGTAGTATAGATCTGAGTGTCCGGACAGATAGCAATCAGCCCCAGCATTTT.